The next 32 T cell receptor beta chains were all read from a single sample in a study of blood T cell repertoires in COVID-19. Using immunoSEQ multiplex PCR, the repertoire was profiled, and TCRdb retains in-frame clones only, with some absent. The sample contains approximately 360,000 clones, 83% of which appear only once. The sample taken for sequencing was PBMCs or T cells enriched from blood (not recorded which). The receptors stem from a woman aged 45-59 years who had recovered from COVID-19.

The chain employs TRBV7-2 and TRBJ1-1, with a weak D call TRBD1 (5 bases). The ends were cut back, 5 bases at V and 0 bases at J, with 16 bases in the middle. Germline CDR1 and CDR2: SGHTA and FQGNSA. The CDR3 covers 16 residues. The CDR3 sequence: CASSPTPGLMNTEAFF. CDR3 nucleotides: TGTGCCAGCAGCCCAACTCCGGGACTAATGAACACTGAAGCTTTCTTT.

This clone has a single count. The chain carries TRBV5-1 and TRBJ1-1, with TRBD1 matching over 7 bases. This CDR3 spans 14 amino acids. Per germline, CDR1 SGHRS and CDR2 YFSETQ. V shed 0 bases and J 4 bases; nucleotides not matched to a gene: 3. The CDR3 loop reads CASSLARQGTEAFF. For the CDR3, the DNA is TGCGCCAGCAGCTTGGCCCGACAGGGCACTGAAGCTTTCTTT.

The chain employs TRBV4-3 and TRBJ2-7, with D unclear. CDR3 length equals 12 residues. Trimming pared 0 bases from V and 11 bases from J, leaving 11 bases between. Germline values: CDR1 LGHNA, CDR2 YSLEER. The CDR3 protein is CASSQDLRKEYF. DNA of the CDR3: TGCGCCAGCAGCCAAGACTTGCGCAAAGAGTACTTC.

This clone was recorded a few times. The chain's CDR3 is CASSIYSPNTGELFF. The CDR3 nucleotides are TGTGCCAGTAGTATTTACAGTCCGAACACCGGGGAGCTGTTTTTT. The J gene is TRBJ2-2, the V gene TRBV19, with unresolved D. This CDR3 spans 15 amino acids. Germline V lookup: CDR1 LNHDA, CDR2 SQIVND (reference sequence). Between the trimmed V and J ends, which lost 3 bases and 0 bases, there was a span of 8 bases.

The chain combines TRBV29-1 with TRBJ1-3; TRBD1 might be the D (5 bases). Germline V gene lookup returns CDR1 SQVTM and CDR2 ANQGSEA. Trimming stripped 6 bases from V and 1 base from J, with 13 bases between. The CDR3 runs 14 residues. The CDR3 here is CSVRSAGSGNTIYF. CDR3 DNA: TGCAGCGTCCGTAGTGCAGGGTCTGGAAACACCATATATTTT.

The rearrangement links TRBV4-2 to TRBJ2-1; a possible D gene is TRBD1 (6 bases). Germline assignment: CDR1 LGHNA and CDR2 YNFKEQ. This CDR3 has 17 amino acids. V was clipped by 0 bases and J by 0 bases, with 12 bases between them. The CDR3 nucleotides read TGTGCCAGCAGCCAAGATTTGGGGGCTGACTCCTACAATGAGCAGTTCTTC. As protein: CASSQDLGADSYNEQFF.

The V and J genes are TRBV9 and TRBJ1-1, with 8 bases that match TRBD1. The CDR3 length is 15 residues. Trimming removed 3 bases from V and 4 bases from J; junction bases left unmatched: 8. Germline values: CDR1 SGDLS, CDR2 YYNGEE. CDR3 sequence (DNA): TGTGCCAGCAGCGCTAGGACAGGGCCCGCCACTGAAGCTTTCTTT. Encoded protein: CASSARTGPATEAFF. Complete variable domain (other parts from reference TRBV9 and TRBJ1-1): DSGVTQTPKHLITATGQRVTLRCSPRSGDLSVYWYQQSLDQGLQFLIQYYNGEERAKGNILERFSAQQFPDLHSELNLSSLELGDSALYFCASSARTGPATEAFFGQGTRLTVV.

The CDR3 loop reads CARSLGRQDTEAFF. The CDR3 nucleotides are TGTGCCAGAAGCCTCGGTCGTCAAGACACTGAAGCTTTCTTT. The chain links TRBV5-3 to TRBJ1-1; no clear D gene. TRBV5-3 is an ORF for which the function is uncertain. Trimming stripped 4 bases from V and 3 bases from J, with 13 bases between. This CDR3 spans 14 amino acids.

The rearrangement uses TRBV30 and TRBJ1-4; D perhaps matches TRBD1 (6 bases). The CDR3 has 15 amino acids. V lost 2 bases to trimming and J lost 5 bases, with 15 bases between them. Germline V gene sequence: CDR1 GTSNPN, CDR2 SVGIG (reference sequence). The CDR3: CAWSRGSGANEKLFF. For the CDR3, the DNA is TGTGCCTGGAGTCGGGGATCAGGGGCCAATGAAAAACTGTTTTTT. Filled out from reference TRBV30 and TRBJ1-4, the complete variable domain reads SQTIHQWPATLVQPVGSPLSLECTVEGTSNPNLYWYRQAAGRGLQLLFYSVGIGQISSEVPQNLSASRPQDRQFILSSKKLLLSDSGFYLCAWSRGSGANEKLFFGSGTQLSVL.

The rearrangement joins TRBV4-1 to TRBJ1-2; no firm D call. Trimming left V 1 base short and J 5 bases short, with 14 bases between. Per germline, CDR1 MGHRA and CDR2 YSYEKL. This CDR3 contains 15 residues. In DNA form, the CDR3 reads TGCGCCAGCAGCCAAGGGGCAGGCCTTTCGTATGGCTACACCTTC. It codes for CASSQGAGLSYGYTF.

V usage is TRBV5-1 and J usage is TRBJ2-1, with TRBD1 matching 7 bases. Germline CDR1 and CDR2: SGHRS and YFSETQ. Trimming removed 4 bases from V and 3 bases from J; junction bases left unmatched: 7. This CDR3 is 15 amino acids long. In nucleotides, the CDR3 is TGCGCCAGCAGCCATGACAGGGTAAGCTACAATGAGCAGTTCTTC. Protein: CASSHDRVSYNEQFF.

This clone appeared a single time. V usage is TRBV9 and J usage is TRBJ2-5; 9 bases agree with TRBD2. The CDR3 spans 14 residues. Unmatched junction bases numbered 1, after V lost 1 base and J lost 3 bases. Germline V gives CDR1 SGDLS, CDR2 YYNGEE. As DNA, the CDR3 is TGTGCCAGCAGCGTATCTAGCGGGGAAGAGACCCAGTACTTC. This gives the protein CASSVSSGEETQYF. The full variable domain, its missing parts supplied by reference TRBV9 and TRBJ2-5, is DSGVTQTPKHLITATGQRVTLRCSPRSGDLSVYWYQQSLDQGLQFLIQYYNGEERAKGNILERFSAQQFPDLHSELNLSSLELGDSALYFCASSVSSGEETQYFGPGTRLLVL.

This clone was detected only a few times. J is TRBJ1-5 and V is TRBV6-2 or TRBV6-3; D perhaps matches TRBD1 (5 bases). Per germline, CDR1 MNHEY and CDR2 SVGEGT. This CDR3 is built from 13 residues. Trimming left V 2 bases short and J 5 bases short, with 7 bases between. DNA for the CDR3: TGTGCCAGCAGTTACCCGGGGGATCAGCCCCAGCATTTT. Protein sequence: CASSYPGDQPQHF.

This clone showed up just once. The genes are TRBV30 and TRBJ1-2, with unresolved D. Germline CDR1 is GTSNPN and CDR2 is SVGIG (reference sequence). This CDR3 contains 12 residues. Trimming took 0 bases from V and 6 from J, leaving 8 bases between them. DNA of the CDR3: TGTGCCTGGAGTGTACATGCGGATGGCTACACCTTC. Its protein is CAWSVHADGYTF.

The chain uses TRBV3-1 (or the pseudogene TRBV3-2) and TRBJ2-3; the match to TRBD2 covers 10 bases. The CDR3 is 18 residues long. V shed 4 bases, J shed 4 bases, and the junction held 14 bases outside the gene matches. Germline-derived CDR1 and CDR2 are LGHDT and YNNKEL (reference sequence). The CDR3 region is CASSPGAGGPEASDTQYF. Here the CDR3 DNA reads TGTGCCAGCAGCCCCGGAGCGGGGGGGCCGGAAGCCTCAGATACGCAGTATTTT.

The chain uses TRBV19 and TRBJ1-3; the D is unclear. The CDR3 totals 17 residues. Germline values: CDR1 LNHDA, CDR2 SQIVND (reference sequence). V was cut by 1 base and J by 0 bases, with 13 bases left in between. DNA of the CDR3: TGTGCCAGTAGTATAGTACCCGGGAGTCCCTCTGGAAACACCATATATTTT. Translating gives CASSIVPGSPSGNTIYF.

This chain connects TRBV6-6 to TRBJ1-5, with a weak D call TRBD1 (6 bases). The length of the CDR3 is 15 residues. Trimming pared 4 bases from V and 6 bases from J, leaving 16 bases between. CDR1 MNHNY and CDR2 SVGAGI come from the germline V gene (reference sequence). This chain's CDR3 is CASSSPGAWGQPQHF. The CDR3 region has the DNA TGTGCCAGCAGTTCCCCAGGGGCATGGGGTCAGCCCCAGCATTTT.

This clone was seen a few times. The chain employs TRBV5-6 and TRBJ1-6; D is possibly TRBD1 (5 bases). This CDR3 region has 17 residues. The germline V gene encodes CDR1 SGHDT and CDR2 YYEEEE. The V end was cut by 1 base, the J end by 1 base, with 12 bases between. The CDR3 DNA reads as TGTGCCAGCAGCTTGACTCAGGGAGGATCCTATAATTCACCCCTCCACTTT. It yields the protein CASSLTQGGSYNSPLHF.

This chain joins TRBV29-1 and TRBJ1-1, with D tentatively TRBD1 (6 bases). Between the trimmed V and J ends, which lost 7 bases and 1 base, there was a span of 16 bases. The CDR3 totals 14 residues. Looked up from germline, CDR1 is SQVTM and CDR2 is ANQGSEA. The CDR3 sequence is CSATHKQGNTEAFF. CDR3 nucleotides: TGCAGCGCGACCCACAAACAGGGGAACACTGAAGCTTTCTTT. The variable domain in full, completed from reference TRBV29-1 and TRBJ1-1, reads SAVISQKPSRDICQRGTSLTIQCQVDSQVTMMFWYRQQPGQSLTLIATANQGSEATYESGFVIDKFPISRPNLTFSTLTVSNMSPEDSSIYLCSATHKQGNTEAFFGQGTRLTVV.

This clone was observed at least ten times. The J gene is TRBJ1-5, the V gene TRBV16; the match to TRBD1 covers 10 bases. The CDR3 has 15 residues. V lost 4 bases, J lost 5 bases, and 5 bases stayed unmatched. The V gene's germline CDR1 is KGHSY and CDR2 FQNENV. The CDR3 region is CASSLWGTGDQPQHF. The CDR3 nucleotides read TGTGCCAGCAGCCTTTGGGGGACAGGGGATCAGCCCCAGCATTTT.

The chain recombines TRBV6-2 or TRBV6-3 with TRBJ1-2, with 9 bases lining up with TRBD1. V lost 5 bases and J lost 0; bases outside the gene matches: 19. CDR1 MNHEY and CDR2 SVGEGT come from the germline V gene. This CDR3 contains 20 residues. In DNA, the CDR3 is TGTGCCAGCAGTACACCTTTTATCTTGGACGGACAGGGGTCTAACTATGGCTACACCTTC. Its translation: CASSTPFILDGQGSNYGYTF.

The rearrangement joins TRBV19 to TRBJ1-1; 10 bases map to TRBD1. CDR3 length: 14 residues. Germline V gives CDR1 LNHDA, CDR2 SQIVND (reference sequence). The junction had 4 bases not matched to a gene; V was cut back by 4 bases and J by 5 bases. The CDR3 DNA follows: TGTGCCAGTAGTACCGGGACAGGGGTTACTGAAGCTTTCTTT. The encoded protein is CASSTGTGVTEAFF.

CDR3 bases: TGCGCCAGCAGCCGCGATGCCGGGACAGGGGTTGGCTACACCTTC. Its translation: CASSRDAGTGVGYTF. The chain is built from TRBV5-1 and TRBJ1-2; 10 bases fit TRBD1. Per germline, CDR1 SGHRS and CDR2 YFSETQ. This CDR3 has 15 residues. With V trimmed by 4 bases and J by 7 bases, 10 bases remained unmatched. The complete variable domain, with remaining parts taken from reference TRBV5-1 and TRBJ1-2, reads KAGVTQTPRYLIKTRGQQVTLSCSPISGHRSVSWYQQTPGQGLQFLFEYFSETQRNKGNFPGRFSGRQFSNSRSEMNVSTLELGDSALYLCASSRDAGTGVGYTFGSGTRLTVV.

The chain recombines TRBV10-3 with TRBJ2-7; perhaps TRBD2 as D (6 bases). Germline V gene data show CDR1 as ENHRY and CDR2 as SYGVKD. This CDR3 region has 14 residues. With 4 bases removed from V and 5 bases from J, the gap between germline ends came to 15 bases. CDR3: CAISVRGGEDEQYF. CDR3 sequence (DNA): TGTGCCATCAGTGTCCGGGGCGGGGAGGACGAGCAGTACTTC.

The sample holds one count of this clone. The V call is TRBV3-1 (or the pseudogene TRBV3-2), the J call TRBJ2-7, with 9 bases that match TRBD2. The germline V gene has CDR1 LGHDT and CDR2 YNNKEL (reference sequence). V shed 1 base, J shed 3 bases, and the junction held 7 bases outside the gene matches. The CDR3 is made up of 16 amino acids. The CDR3 coding sequence is TGTGCCAGCAGCCAAGGCTCCCTAGCGGGAATCTACGAGCAGTACTTC. Translated, it gives CASSQGSLAGIYEQYF.

The genes are TRBV19 and TRBJ1-5; D is perhaps TRBD1 (5 bases). The CDR3 spans 13 residues. Germline V gene lookup returns CDR1 LNHDA and CDR2 SQIVND (reference sequence). Trimming cost V 11 bases and J 7 bases, with 18 bases left between them. CDR3 protein: CASRGGEWQPQHF. CDR3 DNA sequence: TGTGCCTCAAGGGGTGGGGAATGGCAGCCCCAGCATTTT.

The gene calls are TRBV19 and TRBJ1-5; D is uncertain. Trimming removed 5 bases at V and 4 bases at J, with 6 bases between. CDR3 length equals 12 residues. CDR1 LNHDA and CDR2 SQIVND come from the germline V gene (reference sequence). CDR3 residues: CASSSLNQPQHF. For the CDR3, the DNA is TGTGCCAGTAGTTCCTTAAATCAGCCCCAGCATTTT.

This clone was picked up one time. The rearrangement links TRBV9 to TRBJ2-1, with TRBD2 matching over 10 bases. The V segment lost 2 bases and the J segment 6 bases; nucleotides outside the gene matches: 8. This CDR3 has 16 residues. CDR1 SGDLS and CDR2 YYNGEE come from the germline V gene. The CDR3 reads CASSVGLAGVSNEQFF. The CDR3 DNA reads as TGTGCCAGCAGCGTGGGTCTAGCGGGAGTTTCCAATGAGCAGTTCTTC.

The chain combines TRBV4-3 with TRBJ2-7; 9 bases match TRBD1. Trimming took 5 bases from V and 0 from J; bases not matched to a gene: 2. This CDR3 spans 14 amino acids. Germline CDR1 LGHNA, CDR2 YSLEER. CDR3 DNA sequence: TGCGCCAGCAGCAGGGGACAGGGCTCCTACGAGCAGTACTTC. Protein sequence: CASSRGQGSYEQYF.

The V gene is TRBV27, the J gene TRBJ1-4, with 7 bases that match TRBD1. J gave up 5 bases and V 3 bases, and 6 bases lay outside the gene matches. The V gene's germline CDR1 is MNHEY and CDR2 SMNVEV (reference sequence). CDR3 length: 15 residues. The chain's CDR3 is CASSFYRGLNEKLFF. The CDR3 coding sequence is TGTGCCAGCAGTTTCTACAGGGGACTGAATGAAAAACTGTTTTTT.

This chain connects TRBV5-1 to TRBJ1-2, with D uncertain. There are 13 residues in the CDR3. CDR1 is SGHRS and CDR2 is YFSETQ in the germline V gene. Trimming pared 2 bases from V and 3 bases from J, leaving 8 bases between. As DNA, the CDR3 is TGCGCCAGCAGCTTCACAGAATACTATGGCTACACCTTC. Protein sequence: CASSFTEYYGYTF.

The genes are TRBV5-1 and TRBJ1-1, with 9 nucleotides matching TRBD1. V lost 4 bases, J lost 11 bases, and 18 bases stayed unmatched. There are 16 residues in the CDR3. In germline, CDR1 is SGHRS, CDR2 YFSETQ. CDR3 amino acids: CASSLSAAQGALGAFF. As DNA, the CDR3 is TGCGCCAGCAGCCTCTCTGCGGCACAGGGGGCCCTCGGGGCTTTCTTT.